This TCR beta chain was observed in a study of human T cells and chemical hapten exposure. Notes on the study in general: Controls formed significantly fewer large CDR3 similarity clusters than expanded TCRs did.

Time point: pre-sensitization, week 0. Treatment denoted: therapeutic diphenylcyclopropenone sensitization with weekly scalp DPC. For this clonotype: Its matching antigen is unknown.

Library preparation tagged each individual cDNA molecule with a unique molecular identifier. TCRdb passed the RACE reads through MiXCR, listing each CDR3 protein once. The table has more than 150,000 distinct CDR3 sequences, approximately 31% seen once. This TCR was sampled from a woman aged 25 to 39 with alopecia areata. Some clones in this sample may be carry-over from other donors' samples. The sequencing here drew on whole blood, taken in connection with sensitization to the hapten diphenylcyclopropenone (DPC).

The CDR3 is CASSFSRGAYEQYF. The CDR3 region has the DNA TGTGCCAGCAGTTTCTCGCGGGGGGCGTACGAGCAGTACTTC. The rearrangement uses TRBV28 and TRBJ2-7, with 8 bases identical to TRBD2. Trimming at V came to 3 bases and at J to 4 bases, leaving 5 bases not matched to a gene. The germline CDR1 and CDR2 sequences are MDHEN and SYDVKM. The length of the CDR3 is 14 residues.